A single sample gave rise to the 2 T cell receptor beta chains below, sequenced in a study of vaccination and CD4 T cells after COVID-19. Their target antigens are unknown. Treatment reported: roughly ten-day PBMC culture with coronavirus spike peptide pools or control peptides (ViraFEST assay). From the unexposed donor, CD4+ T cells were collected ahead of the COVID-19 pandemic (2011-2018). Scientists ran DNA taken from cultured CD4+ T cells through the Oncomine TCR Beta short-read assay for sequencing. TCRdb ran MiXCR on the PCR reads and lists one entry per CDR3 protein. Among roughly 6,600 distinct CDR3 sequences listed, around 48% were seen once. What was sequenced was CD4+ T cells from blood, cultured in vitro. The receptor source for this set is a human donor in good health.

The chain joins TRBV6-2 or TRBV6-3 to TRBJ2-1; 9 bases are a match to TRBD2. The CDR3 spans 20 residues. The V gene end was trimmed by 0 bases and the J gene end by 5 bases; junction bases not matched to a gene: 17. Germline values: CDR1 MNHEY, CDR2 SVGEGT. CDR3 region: CASSYSMTAGGPGIDNEQFF. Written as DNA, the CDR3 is TGTGCCAGCAGTTACTCGATGACGGCGGGAGGGCCCGGGATCGACAATGAGCAGTTCTTC.

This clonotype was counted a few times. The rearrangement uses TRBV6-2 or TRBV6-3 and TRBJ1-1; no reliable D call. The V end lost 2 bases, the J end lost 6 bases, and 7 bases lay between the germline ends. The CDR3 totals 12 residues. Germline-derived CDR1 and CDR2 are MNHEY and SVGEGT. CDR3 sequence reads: CASSYAGAEAFF. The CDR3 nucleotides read TGTGCCAGCAGTTACGCGGGAGCTGAAGCTTTCTTT.